The T cell receptor (beta chain) under discussion was sequenced for a study of blood T cell repertoires in COVID-19. Turning to the study itself: The United States, Italy and Spain provided the acute and convalescent COVID-19 samples. Nucleic acid was either cDNA or gDNA, and it came from T cells, B-cell-depleted T cells, or PBMCs.

Per the authors' pipeline: Amplified reference gene primers provided the basis for estimating nucleated cell counts. Profiled with immunoSEQ multiplex PCR; TCRdb holds only in-frame clones, not every one. The DNA gave D and trimming, while V, J and clone size come from that table. This table holds a few hundred thousand clones, around 88% found once. Deletions cut 6 bases from V and 5 bases from J, with 22 bases between. Looked up from germline, CDR1 is LNHDA and CDR2 is SQIVND (reference sequence). CDR3 length: 16 amino acids. The clonotype originates from a woman between 50 and 59 years old with acute or convalescent COVID-19. This rearrangement joins TRBV19 to TRBJ2-5; D is perhaps TRBD2 (5 bases). Sequenced material: peripheral blood. Here the CDR3 DNA reads TGTGCCAGTAGCCCGAACGAGGGTTGGGGTAGGGAGACCCAGTACTTC. This encodes CASSPNEGWGRETQYF.